This T cell receptor beta chain derives from a study of OX40 agonist ivuxolimab in advanced cancers. The wider study: Ivuxolimab was administered intravenously to patients at 0.01 to 10 mg/kg every 2 weeks.

Findings and caveats of the study: The antigen specificity of the peripheral T cells (those that were expanded) was not determined.

The CDR3 runs 14 residues. Germline-derived CDR1 and CDR2 are LNHDA and SQIVND (reference sequence). The ends lost 2 bases at V and 7 bases at J; junction bases unmatched: 8. Of note for this clone: Antigen specificity is unknown.

Sequencing was performed with immunoSEQ multiplex PCR; in TCRdb, only in-frame clones are kept and a portion is missing. The data hold more than 85,000 clones, with about four fifths observed a single time. This rearrangement joins TRBV19 to TRBJ2-7, with 7 bases aligning to TRBD2. This TCR was recovered from an adult with an advanced solid tumor such as melanoma, head and neck, liver or kidney cancer. Source: CD4+ or CD8+ T cells sorted from blood, taken in a trial of the OX40 agonist ivuxolimab. Written as DNA, the CDR3 is TGTGCCAGTAGTATACCCAGCGGGACGGGGGAGCAGTACTTC. Protein product: CASSIPSGTGEQYF. Filled out from reference TRBV19 and TRBJ2-7, the complete variable domain reads DGGITQSPKYLFRKEGQNVTLSCEQNLNHDAMYWYRQDPGQGLRLIYYSQIVNDFQKGDIAEGYSVSREKKESFPLTVTSAQKNPTAFYLCASSIPSGTGEQYFGPGTRLTVT.